This T cell receptor beta chain stems from a study of OX40 agonist ivuxolimab in advanced cancers. As for the study in general: Patients were dosed with the agonistic anti-OX40 (CD134) antibody ivuxolimab. Study-wide points: Clones of CD4+ and CD8+ blood T cells grew by week 6 at doses of 0.1 to 3.0 mg/kg.

Profiling relied on immunoSEQ multiplex PCR, and the TCRdb table lists in-frame clones only, not all of them. Of 100,000 to 110,000 clones in the sample, approximately 89% were seen once. To note about this clone: Antigen: not known.

The material sequenced was CD4+ or CD8+ T cells sorted from blood, taken in a trial of the OX40 agonist ivuxolimab. This clonotype was sampled from an adult with an advanced solid tumor such as melanoma, head and neck, liver or kidney cancer.

The CDR3 bases are TGTGCCAGCAGCCGGGGACCCTCCAATGAGCAGTTCTTC. Translation: CASSRGPSNEQFF. The genes are TRBV6-6 and TRBJ2-1; D may be TRBD1 or TRBD2 (5 bases each). Trimming cost V 6 bases and J 6 bases, with 12 bases left between them. This CDR3 comprises 13 residues. Germline CDR1 is MNHNY and CDR2 is SVGAGI (reference sequence).